This T cell receptor (beta chain) was found in a study of coeliac disease. Study information: Coeliac patients had active, refractory type I, or gluten-free-diet-controlled disease. High-resolution HLA typing was lacking; TRBV7-2 bias was queried instead. Overall study results and limits: Cross-contamination between intraepithelial and lamina propria cells was possible. TRB repertoires were largely private, with most amino acid sequences found in only one sample.

Measured with immunoSEQ multiplex PCR; TCRdb has only the in-frame clones, and not every one. Here the sample spans about 6,500 clones, around 66% being singletons. CDR3 size: 15 residues. V was shortened by 6 bases and J by 8 bases, with 20 bases between the two germline ends. From germline, CDR1 is SEHNR and CDR2 FQNEAQ (reference sequence). In regard to this clone: Its antigen is as yet unknown.

The TCR originated in a man between 50 and 59 years old with active celiac disease. The sequenced material came from lamina propria lymphocytes from the gut. The genes are TRBV7-9 and TRBJ2-1, with a possible D match to TRBD2 (5 bases). Here the CDR3 DNA reads TGTGCCAGCAGTGAAGCCCTAGGGAGTGGGGATGAGCAGTTCTTC. It is translated as CASSEALGSGDEQFF.